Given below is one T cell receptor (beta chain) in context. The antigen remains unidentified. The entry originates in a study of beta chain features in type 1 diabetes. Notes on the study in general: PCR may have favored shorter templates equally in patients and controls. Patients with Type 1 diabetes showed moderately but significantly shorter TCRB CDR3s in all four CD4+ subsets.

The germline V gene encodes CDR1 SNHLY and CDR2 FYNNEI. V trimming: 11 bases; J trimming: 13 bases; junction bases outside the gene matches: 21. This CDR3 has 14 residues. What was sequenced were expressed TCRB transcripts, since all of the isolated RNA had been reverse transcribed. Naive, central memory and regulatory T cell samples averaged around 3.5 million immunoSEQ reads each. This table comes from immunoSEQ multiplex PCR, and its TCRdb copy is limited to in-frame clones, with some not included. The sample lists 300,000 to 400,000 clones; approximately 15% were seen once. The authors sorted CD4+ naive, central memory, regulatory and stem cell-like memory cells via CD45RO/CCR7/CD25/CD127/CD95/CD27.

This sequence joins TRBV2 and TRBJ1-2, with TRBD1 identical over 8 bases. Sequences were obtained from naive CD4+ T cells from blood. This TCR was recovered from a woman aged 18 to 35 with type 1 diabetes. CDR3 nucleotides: TGTGCCGGACTTCCGACAGGGGCCGCGGGTGCTGGCACCTTC. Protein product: CAGLPTGAAGAGTF.